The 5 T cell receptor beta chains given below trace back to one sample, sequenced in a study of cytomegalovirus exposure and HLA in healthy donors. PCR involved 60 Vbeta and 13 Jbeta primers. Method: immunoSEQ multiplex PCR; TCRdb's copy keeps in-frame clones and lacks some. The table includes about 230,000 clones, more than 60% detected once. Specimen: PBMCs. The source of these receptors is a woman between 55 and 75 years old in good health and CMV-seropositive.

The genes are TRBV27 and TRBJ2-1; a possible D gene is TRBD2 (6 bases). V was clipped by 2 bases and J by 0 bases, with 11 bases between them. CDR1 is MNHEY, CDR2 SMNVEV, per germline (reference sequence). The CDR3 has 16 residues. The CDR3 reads CASSLGGLSSYNEQFF. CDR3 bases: TGTGCCAGCAGTTTAGGGGGACTGAGCTCCTACAATGAGCAGTTCTTC.

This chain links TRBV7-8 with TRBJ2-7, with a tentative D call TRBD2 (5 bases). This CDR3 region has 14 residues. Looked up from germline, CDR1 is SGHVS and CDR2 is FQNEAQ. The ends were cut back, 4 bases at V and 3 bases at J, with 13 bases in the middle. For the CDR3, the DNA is TGTGCCAGCAGCTACGACCGGGATTTCTACGAGCAGTACTTC. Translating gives CASSYDRDFYEQYF.

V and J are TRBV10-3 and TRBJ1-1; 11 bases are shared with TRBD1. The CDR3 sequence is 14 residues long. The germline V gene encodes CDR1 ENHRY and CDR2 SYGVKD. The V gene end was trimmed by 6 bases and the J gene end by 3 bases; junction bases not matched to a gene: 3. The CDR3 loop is CAIRDRGRDTEAFF. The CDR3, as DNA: TGTGCCATCAGGGACAGGGGGCGGGACACTGAAGCTTTCTTT.

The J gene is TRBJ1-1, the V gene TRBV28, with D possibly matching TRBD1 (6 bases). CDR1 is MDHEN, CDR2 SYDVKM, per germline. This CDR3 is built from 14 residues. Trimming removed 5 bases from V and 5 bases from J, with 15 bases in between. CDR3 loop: CASSLGGGRTEAFF. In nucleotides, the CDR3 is TGTGCCAGCAGTCTAGGCGGGGGGCGGACTGAAGCTTTCTTT.

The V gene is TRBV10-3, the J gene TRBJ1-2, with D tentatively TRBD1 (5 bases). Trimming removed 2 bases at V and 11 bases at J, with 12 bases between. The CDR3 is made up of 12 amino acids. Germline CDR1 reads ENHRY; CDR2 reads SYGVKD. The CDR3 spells CAISEGRVKYTF. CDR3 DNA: TGTGCCATCAGTGAGGGCAGGGTGAAATACACCTTC.